The 6 T cell receptor beta chains in this list originate from one sample, sequenced in a study of graft-versus-host responses after intestinal transplantation. These TCRs' antigens remain unknown. Sequencing was performed with immunoSEQ multiplex PCR; in TCRdb, only in-frame clones are kept and a portion is missing. The sample contains some 85,000 clones, about 90% of which appear only once. The material sequenced was unstimulated CD8+ T cells sorted from spleen or lymph node cells, taken before transplant. The receptors shown here come from a human donor who was the organ donor for an intestinal transplant.

The V call is TRBV27, the J call TRBJ2-7; D is unresolved. The CDR3 totals 14 residues. Per germline, CDR1 MNHEY and CDR2 SMNVEV (reference sequence). V dropped 1 base and J dropped 6 bases, with 13 bases sitting between them. The CDR3 region has the DNA TGTGCCAGCAGTTTATTTCAAAATCTACGCGAGCAGTACTTC. Translation gives CASSLFQNLREQYF.

Notes on this clone: Other nucleotide sequences from this sample produce the same CDR3. This chain connects TRBV9 to TRBJ1-1, with a possible D match to TRBD1 (6 bases). CDR3 length: 13 amino acids. Germline CDR1 SGDLS, CDR2 YYNGEE. V lost 4 bases and J lost 1, with 8 bases in between. The CDR3 region is CASSPTGNTEAFF. The CDR3 bases are TGTGCCAGCAGCCCGACAGGGAACACTGAAGCTTTCTTT. The full variable domain, rest sourced from reference TRBV9 and TRBJ1-1, is DSGVTQTPKHLITATGQRVTLRCSPRSGDLSVYWYQQSLDQGLQFLIQYYNGEERAKGNILERFSAQQFPDLHSELNLSSLELGDSALYFCASSPTGNTEAFFGQGTRLTVV.

The chain has TRBV9 and TRBJ2-7; 8 nucleotides line up with TRBD2. The ends lost 3 bases at V and 3 bases at J; junction bases unmatched: 8. Looked up from germline, CDR1 is SGDLS and CDR2 is YYNGEE. The CDR3 runs 15 residues. The CDR3 sequence is CASSARGLADYEQYF. CDR3 in DNA: TGTGCCAGCAGCGCCCGAGGACTAGCTGACTACGAGCAGTACTTC.

The V call is TRBV4-1, the J call TRBJ2-2, with 9 bases aligning to TRBD2. This CDR3 contains 17 residues. Trimming at V came to 3 bases and at J to 7 bases, leaving 12 bases not matched to a gene. Per germline, CDR1 MGHRA and CDR2 YSYEKL. CDR3 protein: CASSQESVAGAGGELFF. The CDR3 DNA reads TGCGCCAGCAGCCAGGAAAGCGTAGCGGGGGCGGGCGGGGAGCTGTTTTTT.

The CDR3 sequence: CASSYEDTEAFF. CDR3 nucleotide sequence: TGTGCCAGCAGTTACGAGGACACTGAAGCTTTCTTT. The rearrangement links TRBV6-6 to TRBJ1-1, with D unresolved. V lost 2 bases and J 3 bases, leaving 4 bases between the germline ends. CDR3 length: 12 residues. Per germline, CDR1 MNHNY and CDR2 SVGAGI (reference sequence).

The chain couples TRBV5-4 to TRBJ2-3, with D uncertain. Germline V lookup: CDR1 SGHNT, CDR2 YYREEE (reference sequence). V was trimmed by 4 bases and J by 1 base, leaving 13 bases between them. The CDR3 runs to 15 residues. Here the CDR3 reads CASSLDDPGTDTQYF. DNA for the CDR3: TGTGCCAGCAGCCTGGACGATCCGGGCACAGATACGCAGTATTTT.